A selection of T cell receptor beta chains follows, all from one sample in a study of Graves' ophthalmopathy and Graves' hyperthyroidism. TCRdb called the multiplex PCR reads again in MiXCR, with one record for every CDR3 protein. The sample has 300,000 to 400,000 distinct CDR3 sequences, about a sixth seen once. The material sequenced was peripheral blood. The receptors were gathered from an adult woman with stable Graves' hyperthyroidism. CDR3s include the opening cysteine and the closing phenylalanine or tryptophan. D genes are given only for firm matches. Rows give clone size only sometimes, using once, few, many, or a class for an expanded clone.

TRBV4-3	many	NA	TRBJ2-2	CASSQDVVRSTGELFF	TGCGCCAGCAGCCAAGATGTTGTGAGAAGCACCGGGGAGCTGTTTTTT
TRBV28	many	TRBD1	TRBJ1-5	CASIGRGQGGNQPQHF	TGTGCCAGCATTGGCCGGGGACAGGGAGGCAATCAGCCCCAGCATTTT
TRBV18	NA	NA	TRBJ2-5	CASSPLSHGETQYF	TGTGCCAGCTCACCCCTAAGCCATGGAGAGACCCAGTACTTC
TRBV6-5	many	TRBD1	TRBJ2-7	CASRTGAGEQYF	TGTGCCAGCAGGACAGGGGCCGGCGAGCAGTACTTC
TRBV6-5	many	TRBD1	TRBJ1-6	CASSYSPGQALDLHF	TGTGCCAGCAGTTACTCTCCGGGACAGGCCCTGGACCTCCACTTT
TRBV12-3/TRBV12-4	many	NA	TRBJ2-4	CASRSNARYIKYF	TGTGCCAGCAGGAGTAATGCGCGATACATTAAGTACTTC
TRBV19	many	NA	TRBJ2-7	CASSSDPSGPYEQYF	TGTGCCAGTAGTAGTGACCCCTCTGGTCCCTACGAGCAGTACTTC
TRBV4-1	few	NA	TRBJ2-2	CASRPGQNTGELFF	TGCGCCAGCAGGCCGGGACAGAACACCGGGGAGCTGTTTTTT
TRBV20-1	NA	NA	TRBJ2-5	CSASESVVETQYF	TGCAGTGCTAGTGAGAGCGTCGTCGAGACCCAGTACTTC
TRBV10-3	many	NA	TRBJ2-7	CAISDGGREYF	TGTGCCATCAGTGATGGGGGGCGAGAGTACTTC
TRBV7-2	NA	TRBD2	TRBJ2-5	CASSGLAGGWETQYF	TGTGCCAGCAGCGGTTTAGCGGGAGGGTGGGAGACCCAGTACTTC
TRBV6-1	many	NA	TRBJ2-2	CASSEGTSDTGELFF	TGTGCCAGCAGTGAAGGGACGAGCGACACCGGGGAGCTGTTTTTT
TRBV29-1	many	TRBD2	TRBJ2-7	CSVKTSGKTYEQYF	TGCAGCGTCAAGACTAGCGGGAAGACCTACGAGCAGTACTTC
TRBV24-1	few	TRBD2	TRBJ2-5	CATSENTGTSRTCGSSETQYF	TGTGCCACCAGTGAAAACACCGGGACTAGCCGGACTTGCGGTTCATCGGAGACCCAGTACTTC
TRBV30	many	NA	TRBJ2-2	CAWSPPGVTGELFF	TGTGCCTGGAGTCCCCCCGGAGTCACCGGGGAGCTGTTTTTT
TRBV29-1	many	NA	TRBJ1-2	CSSGLSTF	TGCAGCTCCGGTTTAAGCACCTTC
TRBV25-1	many	NA	TRBJ1-2	CASSERGNYGYTF	TGTGCCAGCAGTGAACGGGGAAACTATGGCTACACCTTC
TRBV7-2	many	NA	TRBJ2-5	CASSLGELETQYF	TGTGCCAGCAGCTTAGGGGAATTGGAGACCCAGTACTTC
TRBV6-1	once	NA	TRBJ2-7	CASRANSYEQYF	TGTGCCAGCAGGGCTAACAGCTACGAGCAGTACTTC
TRBV5-1	many	TRBD1	TRBJ2-7	CASSAQGNEQYF	TGCGCCAGCAGCGCACAGGGGAACGAGCAGTACTTC
TRBV28	many	NA	TRBJ2-7	CASSGASFNEQYF	TGTGCCAGCTCCGGGGCTAGCTTCAACGAGCAGTACTTC
TRBV28	many	NA	TRBJ1-2	CASLLFGAGVGYTF	TGTGCCAGCCTCCTATTTGGAGCAGGGGTTGGCTACACCTTC
TRBV6-1	NA	NA	TRBJ2-7	CASTQSSCEQYF	TGTGCCAGCACCCAGAGCTCCTGCGAGCAGTACTTC
TRBV12-5	many	NA	TRBJ1-2	CASGLAPTFEGKNGYTF	TGTGCTAGTGGTTTGGCCCCGACATTCGAAGGCAAGAATGGCTACACCTTC
TRBV28	many	NA	TRBJ2-7	CASTGGPYEQYF	TGTGCCAGCACAGGTGGGCCCTATGAGCAGTACTTC
TRBV7-3	many	NA	TRBJ1-1	CASSPLGETEAFF	TGTGCCAGCAGCCCCCTCGGGGAGACTGAAGCTTTCTTT
TRBV7-2	few	TRBD2	TRBJ2-5	CASTSGRSQETQYF	TGTGCCAGCACCAGCGGGAGGAGTCAAGAGACCCAGTACTTC
TRBV20-1	many	TRBD2	TRBJ2-7	CSARLAGGPYEQYF	TGCAGTGCTCGACTAGCGGGGGGACCCTACGAGCAGTACTTC
TRBV20-1	many	NA	TRBJ2-2	CSARDNGELFF	TGCAGTGCTAGAGACAACGGGGAGCTGTTTTTT
TRBV5-4	few	NA	TRBJ2-7	CASSLVGSGASYEQYF	TGTGCCAGCAGCTTGGTAGGTAGTGGGGCCTCCTACGAGCAGTACTTC
TRBV10-3	many	NA	TRBJ2-4	CTISESPSWDIQYF	TGTACCATCAGTGAGTCACCCAGTTGGGACATTCAGTACTTC
TRBV12-3/TRBV12-4	many	NA	TRBJ1-5	CASSDDPGPQHF	TGTGCCAGCAGTGATGACCCGGGACCCCAGCATTTT
TRBV7-9	many	NA	TRBJ2-5	CASSLVGTQETQYF	TGTGCCAGCAGCTTAGTTGGGACTCAAGAGACCCAGTACTTC
TRBV20-1	many	NA	TRBJ2-5	CSARSGNGETQYF	TGCAGTGCTAGATCAGGGAATGGAGAGACCCAGTACTTC
TRBV20-1	many	NA	TRBJ1-2	CSARDRGGVGEGYTF	TGCAGTGCTAGAGATCGGGGGGGTGTCGGTGAGGGCTACACCTTC
TRBV29-1	many	NA	TRBJ2-7	CSVAIGGGIYEQYF	TGCAGCGTGGCCATTGGGGGAGGCATATACGAGCAGTACTTC
TRBV6-2/TRBV6-3	many	NA	TRBJ2-7	CASSYASLGQTGYEQYF	TGTGCCAGCAGTTACGCGAGCCTGGGACAAACAGGCTACGAGCAGTACTTC
TRBV7-2	many	NA	TRBJ2-7	CASSPPSTPPYEQYF	TGTGCCAGCAGCCCCCCGTCGACGCCTCCCTACGAGCAGTACTTC
TRBV4-3	NA	TRBD2	TRBJ2-5	CAGSHGLAAQETQYF	TGCGCCGGCAGCCACGGACTAGCGGCCCAAGAGACCCAGTACTTC
TRBV19	many	TRBD1	TRBJ1-1	CASSILGQVTTNTEAFF	TGTGCCAGTAGTATCCTGGGACAGGTAACGACGAACACTGAAGCTTTCTTT
TRBV5-1	many	TRBD1	TRBJ1-1	CASSRTGPEAFF	TGCGCCAGCAGCCGGACAGGGCCTGAAGCTTTCTTT
TRBV10-1	many	NA	TRBJ2-7	CASSESRLAGLGEQYF	TGCGCCAGCAGTGAGTCCCGCCTGGCGGGCCTTGGCGAGCAGTACTTC
TRBV18	few	TRBD1	TRBJ2-5	CASSPETGKETQYF	TGTGCCAGCTCACCTGAGACAGGGAAGGAGACCCAGTACTTC
TRBV12-3/TRBV12-4	many	TRBD2	TRBJ2-7	CASSLALGLAGREQYF	TGTGCCAGCAGTTTAGCTTTAGGACTAGCGGGACGCGAGCAGTACTTC
TRBV6-2/TRBV6-3	many	TRBD1	TRBJ2-4	CASRKGQWAKNIQYF	TGTGCCAGCAGAAAGGGACAGTGGGCCAAAAACATTCAGTACTTC
TRBV12-3/TRBV12-4	once	NA	TRBJ1-1	CASSLHRIGTEAFF	TGTGCCAGCAGTTTACACCGGATAGGCACTGAAGCTTTCTTT
TRBV5-1	few	TRBD2	TRBJ2-3	CASSLMGLAGGGDTQYF	TGCGCCAGCAGCTTGATGGGCCTAGCGGGAGGGGGAGATACGCAGTATTTT
TRBV20-1	many	TRBD1	TRBJ2-5	CSASGPPKTGVGETQYF	TGCAGTGCTAGCGGTCCGCCGAAGACAGGGGTGGGGGAGACCCAGTACTTC